This is a list of T cell receptor beta chains from one sample in a study of cytomegalovirus exposure and HLA in healthy donors. Produced via immunoSEQ multiplex PCR; TCRdb's table is partial and in-frame only. Among a few hundred thousand clones listed, roughly 80% were seen once. Sequenced material: PBMCs. The origin of the receptors is a man aged 25-45 years in good health and CMV-seronegative. CDR3s include the opening cysteine and the closing phenylalanine or tryptophan. Each record gives: J gene, D gene, V gene, clone size, CDR3 protein, CDR3 DNA. D genes are given only for firm matches. Rows give clone size only sometimes, using once, few, many, or a class for an expanded clone.

j_call: TRBJ2-3; d_call: -; v_call: TRBV6-1; clone_size: -; cdr3_aa: CASSEQIDTQYF; cdr3_nt: TGTGCCAGCAGTGAGCAGATAGATACGCAGTATTTT
j_call: TRBJ2-1; d_call: -; v_call: TRBV25-1; clone_size: -; cdr3_aa: CASSESGYSTVF; cdr3_nt: TGTGCCAGCAGTGAATCGGGGTATAGTACGGTCTTC
j_call: TRBJ2-7; d_call: -; v_call: TRBV16; clone_size: medium-sized; cdr3_aa: CASSSNRDEQYF; cdr3_nt: TGTGCCAGCAGTTCAAACCGGGACGAGCAGTACTTC
j_call: TRBJ2-7; d_call: TRBD2; v_call: TRBV6-4; clone_size: -; cdr3_aa: CASRGRALREQYF; cdr3_nt: TGTGCCAGCAGGGGGAGGGCTCTACGCGAGCAGTACTTC
j_call: TRBJ2-7; d_call: -; v_call: TRBV6-1; clone_size: -; cdr3_aa: CASGDSYEQYF; cdr3_nt: TGTGCCAGTGGAGACAGCTACGAGCAGTACTTC
j_call: TRBJ2-3; d_call: -; v_call: TRBV18; clone_size: -; cdr3_aa: CASSHRGTDTQYF; cdr3_nt: TGTGCCAGCTCACACAGGGGCACAGATACGCAGTATTTT
j_call: TRBJ2-3; d_call: TRBD2; v_call: TRBV9; clone_size: -; cdr3_aa: CASSVAGLAGVRDTQYF; cdr3_nt: TGTGCCAGCAGCGTAGCAGGACTAGCGGGGGTAAGGGATACGCAGTATTTT
j_call: TRBJ1-6; d_call: TRBD1; v_call: TRBV12-5; clone_size: -; cdr3_aa: CASVPGQTNSPLHF; cdr3_nt: TGTGCTAGTGTCCCGGGACAGACAAATTCACCCCTCCACTTT
j_call: TRBJ2-7; d_call: -; v_call: TRBV7-7; clone_size: -; cdr3_aa: CASSFGWCEQYF; cdr3_nt: TGTGCTAGCAGCTTCGGGTGGTGCGAGCAGTACTTC
j_call: TRBJ2-1; d_call: TRBD2; v_call: TRBV27; clone_size: -; cdr3_aa: CASSLSASGGRGEQFF; cdr3_nt: TGTGCCAGCAGTTTATCGGCCAGCGGGGGGAGAGGTGAGCAGTTCTTC
j_call: TRBJ1-3; d_call: TRBD1; v_call: TRBV9; clone_size: -; cdr3_aa: CASSAGQGAGNTIYF; cdr3_nt: TGTGCCAGCAGCGCGGGACAGGGAGCTGGAAACACCATATATTTT
j_call: TRBJ1-1; d_call: TRBD1; v_call: TRBV27; clone_size: once; cdr3_aa: CASSKDRTNTEAFF; cdr3_nt: TGTGCCAGCAGTAAGGACAGGACGAACACTGAAGCTTTCTTT
j_call: TRBJ2-1; d_call: TRBD2; v_call: TRBV6-1; clone_size: -; cdr3_aa: CASKETSVNEQFF; cdr3_nt: TGTGCAAGCAAAGAGACTAGCGTCAATGAGCAGTTCTTC
j_call: TRBJ2-2; d_call: TRBD1; v_call: TRBV19; clone_size: once; cdr3_aa: CASSIYPTRPGQGAGELFF; cdr3_nt: TGTGCCAGTAGTATATACCCCACTAGGCCGGGACAGGGGGCCGGGGAGCTGTTTTTT
j_call: TRBJ2-5; d_call: TRBD2; v_call: TRBV5-1; clone_size: -; cdr3_aa: CASSLGTSSETQYF; cdr3_nt: TGCGCCAGCAGCTTGGGGACTAGTAGTGAGACCCAGTACTTC
j_call: TRBJ2-2; d_call: TRBD1; v_call: TRBV25-1; clone_size: few; cdr3_aa: CASRGTGAGELFF; cdr3_nt: TGTGCCAGCAGAGGAACAGGGGCGGGGGAGCTGTTTTTT
j_call: TRBJ2-7; d_call: TRBD2; v_call: TRBV5-1; clone_size: once; cdr3_aa: CASSLASGAPYEQYF; cdr3_nt: TGCGCCAGCAGCTTGGCTAGCGGGGCGCCCTACGAGCAGTACTTC
j_call: TRBJ2-1; d_call: TRBD2; v_call: TRBV12-5; clone_size: -; cdr3_aa: CASGSINSGGFPNEQFF; cdr3_nt: TGTGCTAGTGGTTCGATCAATAGCGGGGGTTTCCCAAATGAGCAGTTCTTC
j_call: TRBJ2-7; d_call: TRBD1; v_call: TRBV4-2; clone_size: -; cdr3_aa: CASSLMPDRGHYEQYF; cdr3_nt: TGTGCCAGCAGCCTTATGCCGGACAGGGGGCACTACGAGCAGTACTTC
j_call: TRBJ1-3; d_call: TRBD1; v_call: TRBV6-6; clone_size: -; cdr3_aa: CASSYSDRGSGNTIYF; cdr3_nt: TGTGCCAGCAGTTACTCCGACAGGGGCTCTGGAAACACCATATATTTT